This T cell receptor (beta chain) was identified during a study of blood T cell repertoires in COVID-19. Study background: In each case, the material was cDNA or gDNA derived from T cells, B-cell-depleted T cells, or PBMCs.

In germline, CDR1 is SGDLS, CDR2 YYNGEE. The CDR3 consists of 15 residues. Trimming took 4 bases from V and 3 from J; bases not matched to a gene: 4. TCRdb's table, derived via immunoSEQ multiplex PCR, lists solely in-frame clones and lacks some. The sample records over 130,000 clones, under 85% being singletons. Sequencing used PBMCs or T cells enriched from blood (not recorded which). V gene TRBV9 combines with J gene TRBJ2-1; the match to TRBD2 covers 10 bases. The TCR comes from a woman between 18 and 29 years old who had been exposed to COVID-19. CDR3: CASSRRTSGYNEQFF. In DNA form, the CDR3 reads TGTGCCAGCAGCCGGAGGACTAGCGGCTACAATGAGCAGTTCTTC.